This T cell receptor beta chain is drawn from a study of high-grade serous ovarian cancer treatment subgroups. About this clone itself: Antigen unknown.

Profiled with immunoSEQ multiplex PCR; TCRdb holds only in-frame clones, not every one. Here the sample spans approximately 9,400 clones, about 71% being singletons. Tumor samples were taken before definitive surgery or chemotherapy. The ends lost 5 bases at V and 2 bases at J; junction bases unmatched: 7. Germline CDR1 and CDR2: MNHEY and SVGAGI. The CDR3 is 15 amino acids. Study-level findings and limits: Repertoire analysis covered CDR3 alone, not CDR1 or CDR2. Tumors within one patient showed repertoire similarity of roughly 0.095 to 0.8.

This sequence was found in a human donor with high-grade serous ovarian cancer. Sequencing was performed on tumor tissue. The V and J genes are TRBV6-5 and TRBJ2-7, with TRBD1 matching 9 bases. CDR3 nucleotides: TGTGCCAGCAGTCCACCGGGACAGGGAACCTACGAGCAGTACTTC. It specifies CASSPPGQGTYEQYF.